This T cell receptor beta chain comes out of a study of blood T cell repertoires in COVID-19. About the study: COVID-19 samples from acute and convalescent phases originated in the United States, Italy and Spain. Sources were T cells, B-cell-depleted T cells, or PBMCs; the material itself was cDNA or gDNA.

Cohorts were determined from participant-reported clinical history. Recovered participants had two consecutive negative NP/OP PCR tests, healthcare professional clearance, or symptom resolution. Clones were read by immunoSEQ multiplex PCR, and TCRdb kept only the in-frame ones, dropping some. The sample includes 200,000 to 250,000 clones, 82% seen only once; the top ten take roughly 3.5%. This TCR derives from a woman aged 55-75 years who had recovered from COVID-19. Sequenced sample: PBMCs or T cells enriched from blood (not recorded which).

CDR3 residues: CASSLRQGDPYEQYF. DNA of the CDR3: TGTGCCAGCAGCTTACGACAGGGTGATCCCTACGAGCAGTACTTC. V usage is TRBV7-6 and J usage is TRBJ2-7, with 7 bases matching TRBD1. The CDR3 length is 15 residues. Germline trimming cut 2 bases from V and 2 bases from J; bases unmatched to any gene: 6. From germline, CDR1 is SGHVS and CDR2 FNYEAQ. Looking up the rest from reference TRBV7-6 and TRBJ2-7 gives the full variable domain: GAGVSQSPRYKVTKRGQDVALRCDPISGHVSLYWYRQALGQGPEFLTYFNYEAQQDKSGLPNDRFSAERPEGSISTLTIQRTEQRDSAMYRCASSLRQGDPYEQYFGPGTRLTVT.